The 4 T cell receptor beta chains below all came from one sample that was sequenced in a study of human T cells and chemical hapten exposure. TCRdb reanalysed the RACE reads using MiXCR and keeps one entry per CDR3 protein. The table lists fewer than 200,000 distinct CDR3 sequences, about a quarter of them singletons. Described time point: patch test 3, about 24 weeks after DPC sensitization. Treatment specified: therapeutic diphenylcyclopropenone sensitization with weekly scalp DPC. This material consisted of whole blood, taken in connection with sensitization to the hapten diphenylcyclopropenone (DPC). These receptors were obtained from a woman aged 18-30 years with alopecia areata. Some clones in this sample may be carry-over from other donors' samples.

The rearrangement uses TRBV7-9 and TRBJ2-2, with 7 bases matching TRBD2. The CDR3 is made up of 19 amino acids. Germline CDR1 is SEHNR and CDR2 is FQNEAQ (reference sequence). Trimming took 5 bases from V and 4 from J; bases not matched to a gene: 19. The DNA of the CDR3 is TGTGCCAGCAGCCCGCGTAAGGGCGGGGGATTCTCGGGCACCGGGGAGCTGTTTTTT. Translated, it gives CASSPRKGGGFSGTGELFF.

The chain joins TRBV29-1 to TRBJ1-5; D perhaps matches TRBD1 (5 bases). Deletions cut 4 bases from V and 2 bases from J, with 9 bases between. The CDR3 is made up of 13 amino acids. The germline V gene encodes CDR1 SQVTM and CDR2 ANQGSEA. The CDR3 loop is CSVGDRGNQPQHF. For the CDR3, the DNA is TGCAGCGTTGGGGACCGTGGCAATCAGCCCCAGCATTTT.

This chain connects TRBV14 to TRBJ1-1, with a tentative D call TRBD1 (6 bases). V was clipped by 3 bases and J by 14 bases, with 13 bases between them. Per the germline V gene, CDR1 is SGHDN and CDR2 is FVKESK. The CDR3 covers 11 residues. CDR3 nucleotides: TGTGCCAGCAGCCACAATAGACAGGCGTTCTTT. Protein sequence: CASSHNRQAFF.

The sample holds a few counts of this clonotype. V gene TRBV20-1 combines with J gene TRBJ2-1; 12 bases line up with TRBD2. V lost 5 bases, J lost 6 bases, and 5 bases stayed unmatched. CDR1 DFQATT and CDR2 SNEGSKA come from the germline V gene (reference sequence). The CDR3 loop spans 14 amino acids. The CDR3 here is CSARTSGRLNEQFF. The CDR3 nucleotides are TGCAGTGCTCGTACTAGCGGGAGGCTCAATGAGCAGTTCTTC.